This T cell receptor beta chain is drawn from a study of blood T cell repertoires in COVID-19. Produced via immunoSEQ multiplex PCR; TCRdb's table is partial and in-frame only. The profile shows approximately 200,000 clones, roughly nine tenths of them singletons. The CDR3 has 16 residues. The germline gives CDR1 LNHDA, CDR2 SQIVND (reference sequence). Trimming cost V 10 bases and J 0 bases, with 18 bases left between them. Material: peripheral blood. The rearrangement uses TRBV19 and TRBJ1-4; D ambiguous. The clonotype comes from a man between 65 and 79 years old with active or convalescent COVID-19. Here the CDR3 DNA reads TGTGCCACCAAGGACGACTATAGCGCAACTAATGAAAAACTGTTTTTT. Its protein product is CATKDDYSATNEKLFF.